The present T cell receptor (beta chain) was sequenced within a study of shared clonotypes between healthy human individuals. At deep level, the assay was performed. Libraries were prepared by immunoSEQ multiplex PCR; TCRdb keeps only in-frame clonotypes and omits some of them. The sample lists about 1.5 million clones; approximately 98% were seen once. Points from the study as a whole: Sharing of clonotypes among donors was expected to vary with sequencing depth. A limitation of the genetic and exposure-history diversity represented arose from few donors. Rarefaction demonstrated incomplete sorted-subset sequencing despite large depth.

V dropped 7 bases and J dropped 0 bases, with 10 bases sitting between them. This CDR3 comprises 14 residues. CDR1 SEHNR and CDR2 FQNEAQ come from the germline V gene (reference sequence). As to this clone: Antigen specificity is unknown.

The sample consisted of naive CD4+ T cells sorted from blood. Noted subset: CD45RA+ positively selected. This TCR was recovered from a man aged 25-45 years in good health. V and J are TRBV7-9 and TRBJ2-1; a weak D match, TRBD1 (6 bases). CDR3 sequence reads: CASIRGSSYNEQFF. CDR3 bases: TGTGCCAGCATTAGGGGGAGCTCCTACAATGAGCAGTTCTTC. The entire variable domain, with the rest obtained from reference TRBV7-9 and TRBJ2-1, is as follows: DTGVSQNPRHKITKRGQNVTFRCDPISEHNRLYWYRQTLGQGPEFLTYFQNEAQLEKSRLLSDRFSAERPKGSFSTLEIQRTEQGDSAMYLCASIRGSSYNEQFFGPGTRLTVL.